What follows are 8 T cell receptor beta chains derived from one specimen sequenced in a study of CD8 T cells in ankylosing spondylitis. In TCRdb, the 5' RACE reads were re-called with MiXCR into one record per CDR3 protein. The sample has more than 150,000 distinct CDR3 sequences, 13% seen once. Source material: blood, either unsorted or a sorted T cell fraction (not recorded which). Receptors originate from a female donor with ankylosing spondylitis or in good health (not recorded which).

V is TRBV19 and J is TRBJ1-2; tentatively, D is TRBD1 (5 bases). There are 14 residues in the CDR3. Germline V gene lookup returns CDR1 LNHDA and CDR2 SQIVND (reference sequence). Trimming pared 7 bases from V and 4 bases from J, leaving 16 bases between. As DNA, the CDR3 is TGTGCCAGTACCGATCCAGGGAAAATCTATGGCTACACCTTC. Protein: CASTDPGKIYGYTF.

The V call is TRBV20-1, the J call TRBJ2-7; tentatively, D is TRBD2 (6 bases). This CDR3 is 16 amino acids long. Trimming cost V 1 base and J 4 bases, with 20 bases left between them. From germline, CDR1 is DFQATT and CDR2 SNEGSKA (reference sequence). The CDR3 region is CSARAPLGTGVYEQYF. CDR3 coding DNA: TGCAGTGCTAGAGCTCCCCTGGGGACGGGAGTTTACGAGCAGTACTTC.

V usage is TRBV6-2 or TRBV6-3 and J usage is TRBJ2-7, with 9 bases lining up with TRBD2. J gave up 0 bases and V 6 bases, and 9 bases lay outside the gene matches. Germline V gives CDR1 MNHEY, CDR2 SVGEGT. The CDR3 length is 16 residues. The CDR3 region is CASRPTSGQISYEQYF. CDR3 sequence (DNA): TGTGCCAGCAGGCCTACTAGCGGGCAAATCTCCTACGAGCAGTACTTC.

In its sample, this clonotype was seen many times. The chain uses TRBV6-7 and TRBJ1-1; weak D call: TRBD1 (5 bases). TRBV6-7 is marked as an open reading frame, function uncertain. CDR3 length: 17 residues. V lost 6 bases to trimming and J lost 0 bases, with 20 bases between them. DNA for the CDR3: TGTGCCAGCAGGAACAGGACCATACTGTCCGTGAACACTGAAGCTTTCTTT. This gives the protein CASRNRTILSVNTEAFF.

This clonotype was seen many times. In DNA form, the CDR3 reads TGTGCCAGCAGCTCACAGGTCGAGCAGTACTTC. This codes for CASSSQVEQYF. V is TRBV7-9 and J is TRBJ2-7; perhaps TRBD1 as D (5 bases). This CDR3 contains 11 residues. Trimming removed 4 bases at V and 6 bases at J, with 7 bases between. Germline CDR1 reads SEHNR; CDR2 reads FQNEAQ (reference sequence).

This chain uses TRBV11-2 with TRBJ2-7; D remains unclear. V was clipped by 1 base and J by 3 bases, with 7 bases between them. CDR1 and CDR2 (germline): SGHAT, FQNNGV. CDR3 length: 13 residues. CDR3: CASSLADGYEQYF. As DNA, the CDR3 is TGTGCCAGCAGCTTAGCGGACGGCTACGAGCAGTACTTC.

This clonotype occurred many times. This chain connects TRBV6-2 or TRBV6-3 to TRBJ2-1; D perhaps matches TRBD1 (8 bases). Germline assignment: CDR1 MNHEY and CDR2 SVGEGT. This CDR3 comprises 14 residues. V was pared by 6 bases and J by 5 bases, with 14 bases between. CDR3: CASRLQGGNNEQFF. DNA of the CDR3: TGTGCCAGCAGGCTACAGGGGGGGAACAATGAGCAGTTCTTC.

This clonotype was observed many times. The V gene is TRBV29-1, the J gene TRBJ2-7; no reliable D call. The germline V and J ends were trimmed by 0 bases and 3 bases, with 9 bases remaining between them. The CDR3 is 13 residues long. Per the germline V gene, CDR1 is SQVTM and CDR2 is ANQGSEA. Here the CDR3 reads CSVEDRSSYEQYF. The CDR3 bases are TGCAGCGTTGAAGATCGTAGTAGCTACGAGCAGTACTTC.